This is a list of T cell receptor beta chains from one sample in a study of shared clonotypes between healthy human individuals. TCRdb's table, derived via immunoSEQ multiplex PCR, lists solely in-frame clones and lacks some. The data hold more than 2,000,000 clones, with just over 90% observed a single time. Material: naive CD4+ T cells sorted from blood. The receptors shown here come from a young man in good health. CDR3s include the opening cysteine and the closing phenylalanine or tryptophan. D genes are given only for firm matches. Clone size is shown for a subset of rows, as once, few, many or a class of expanded clone.

d_gene: .; abundance: few; v_gene: TRBV30; j_gene: TRBJ1-1; CDR3aa: CAWSITGLRTEAFF; CDR3nt: TGTGCCTGGAGTATAACAGGGTTGCGCACTGAAGCTTTCTTT
d_gene: .; abundance: .; v_gene: TRBV6-5; j_gene: TRBJ1-1; CDR3aa: CASSLTRDTEAFF; CDR3nt: TGTGCCAGCAGTCTAACGCGTGACACTGAAGCTTTCTTT
d_gene: .; abundance: .; v_gene: TRBV10-2; j_gene: TRBJ2-2; CDR3aa: CATSPWRPENTGELFF; CDR3nt: TGCGCCACCTCCCCCTGGCGCCCCGAGAACACCGGGGAGCTGTTTTTT
d_gene: .; abundance: .; v_gene: TRBV6-5; j_gene: TRBJ2-3; CDR3aa: CASRSGGLPTDTQYF; CDR3nt: TGTGCCAGCAGGAGTGGGGGACTTCCCACAGATACGCAGTATTTT
d_gene: TRBD1; abundance: .; v_gene: TRBV7-8; j_gene: TRBJ1-3; CDR3aa: CASSPAGGPGNTIYF; CDR3nt: TGTGCCAGCAGCCCCGCAGGGGGACCTGGAAACACCATATATTTT
d_gene: .; abundance: once; v_gene: TRBV2; j_gene: TRBJ1-4; CDR3aa: CASSERGGNEKLFF; CDR3nt: TGTGCCAGCAGTGAAAGGGGCGGAAATGAAAAACTGTTTTTT
d_gene: .; abundance: .; v_gene: TRBV21-1; j_gene: TRBJ2-2; CDR3aa: CASSTLAGTGELFF; CDR3nt: TGTGCCAGCAGCACGCTAGCGGGCACCGGGGAGCTGTTTTTT
d_gene: TRBD2; abundance: .; v_gene: TRBV6-5; j_gene: TRBJ2-7; CDR3aa: CASRVGTGGGYEQYF; CDR3nt: TGTGCCAGCCGAGTCGGTACGGGAGGAGGGTACGAGCAGTACTTC
d_gene: .; abundance: .; v_gene: TRBV6-5; j_gene: TRBJ2-7; CDR3aa: CASSSRTQTTYEQYF; CDR3nt: TGTGCCAGCAGTTCGAGGACCCAAACCACCTACGAGCAGTACTTC
d_gene: TRBD2; abundance: .; v_gene: TRBV15; j_gene: TRBJ2-7; CDR3aa: CATSRDLAGSGDEQYF; CDR3nt: TGTGCCACCAGCAGAGATCTAGCGGGGTCAGGGGACGAGCAGTACTTC
d_gene: TRBD1; abundance: .; v_gene: TRBV5-1; j_gene: TRBJ2-4; CDR3aa: CASSLGTGLDKNIQYF; CDR3nt: TGCGCCAGCAGCTTAGGGACAGGGTTGGACAAAAACATTCAGTACTTC
d_gene: TRBD2; abundance: .; v_gene: TRBV5-1; j_gene: TRBJ2-1; CDR3aa: CASSLGGDLTYNEQFF; CDR3nt: TGCGCCAGCAGCCTTGGGGGGGATTTAACGTACAATGAGCAGTTCTTC
d_gene: TRBD1; abundance: .; v_gene: TRBV30; j_gene: TRBJ1-6; CDR3aa: CAWAGQHNSPLHF; CDR3nt: TGTGCCTGGGCGGGACAGCATAATTCACCCCTCCACTTT
d_gene: .; abundance: .; v_gene: TRBV19; j_gene: TRBJ1-5; CDR3aa: CASSMGGGIGSNQPQHF; CDR3nt: TGTGCCAGTAGTATGGGTGGGGGAATAGGGTCCAATCAGCCCCAGCATTTT
d_gene: TRBD1; abundance: few; v_gene: TRBV14; j_gene: TRBJ1-1; CDR3aa: CASSRDRNTEAFF; CDR3nt: TGTGCCAGCAGCCGGGACAGAAACACTGAAGCTTTCTTT
d_gene: TRBD1; abundance: .; v_gene: TRBV2; j_gene: TRBJ1-1; CDR3aa: CASSGQGMAEAFF; CDR3nt: TGTGCCAGCAGCGGACAGGGAATGGCTGAAGCTTTCTTT
d_gene: .; abundance: .; v_gene: TRBV29-1; j_gene: TRBJ2-1; CDR3aa: CSVGALTASSYNEQFF; CDR3nt: TGCAGCGTTGGGGCCTTGACAGCGAGCTCCTACAATGAGCAGTTCTTC
d_gene: .; abundance: .; v_gene: TRBV10-3; j_gene: TRBJ2-7; CDR3aa: CAIGSQGLGNHEQYF; CDR3nt: TGTGCCATCGGGTCCCAGGGCCTTGGGAACCACGAGCAGTACTTC
d_gene: .; abundance: few; v_gene: TRBV5-1; j_gene: TRBJ1-1; CDR3aa: CASSGGTLNTEAFF; CDR3nt: TGCGCCAGCAGCGGCGGGACACTGAACACTGAAGCTTTCTTT
d_gene: .; abundance: .; v_gene: TRBV5-1; j_gene: TRBJ1-1; CDR3aa: CASSLRNSNTEAFF; CDR3nt: TGCGCCAGCAGCTTGAGGAATTCGAACACTGAAGCTTTCTTT
d_gene: .; abundance: .; v_gene: TRBV25-1; j_gene: TRBJ1-3; CDR3aa: CASISSGNTIYF; CDR3nt: TGTGCCAGCATAAGCTCTGGAAACACCATATATTTT
d_gene: TRBD2; abundance: .; v_gene: TRBV18; j_gene: TRBJ2-3; CDR3aa: CASRTSGGFADTQYF; CDR3nt: TGTGCCAGCCGGACTAGCGGGGGATTCGCAGATACGCAGTATTTT
d_gene: .; abundance: .; v_gene: TRBV2; j_gene: TRBJ2-7; CDR3aa: CASSGYRRNYEQYF; CDR3nt: TGTGCCAGCAGTGGCTATAGACGAAACTACGAGCAGTACTTC
d_gene: .; abundance: .; v_gene: TRBV29-1; j_gene: TRBJ1-4; CDR3aa: CSVEYGNEKLFF; CDR3nt: TGCAGCGTTGAATATGGGAATGAAAAACTGTTTTTT
d_gene: .; abundance: .; v_gene: TRBV2; j_gene: TRBJ2-1; CDR3aa: CASSRDARIPTEEQFF; CDR3nt: TGTGCCAGCAGTCGGGACGCCCGCATCCCGACCGAGGAGCAGTTCTTC
d_gene: .; abundance: .; v_gene: TRBV5-5; j_gene: TRBJ2-7; CDR3aa: CASSFWLGRVGDEQYF; CDR3nt: TGTGCCAGCAGCTTTTGGTTGGGCAGGGTGGGGGACGAGCAGTACTTC
d_gene: .; abundance: .; v_gene: TRBV5-1; j_gene: TRBJ1-1; CDR3aa: CASSLGVTDTEAFF; CDR3nt: TGCGCCAGCAGCTTGGGGGTGACAGATACTGAAGCTTTCTTT
d_gene: TRBD1; abundance: few; v_gene: TRBV10-3; j_gene: TRBJ1-1; CDR3aa: CAISESGQLNTEAFF; CDR3nt: TGTGCCATCAGTGAGTCGGGACAGCTCAACACTGAAGCTTTCTTT
d_gene: .; abundance: once; v_gene: TRBV6-5; j_gene: TRBJ1-1; CDR3aa: CASSPGRATEAFF; CDR3nt: TGTGCCAGCAGCCCCGGCAGGGCCACTGAAGCTTTCTTT
d_gene: TRBD1; abundance: .; v_gene: TRBV14; j_gene: TRBJ2-6; CDR3aa: CASSQDSVWGQTSGANVLTF; CDR3nt: TGTGCCAGCAGCCAAGATTCGGTCTGGGGACAGACCTCTGGGGCCAACGTCCTGACTTTC
d_gene: .; abundance: .; v_gene: TRBV7-2; j_gene: TRBJ2-7; CDR3aa: CASSLSSGTGSYEQYF; CDR3nt: TGTGCCAGCAGCTTATCTTCTGGGACGGGCTCCTACGAGCAGTACTTC
d_gene: TRBD1; abundance: .; v_gene: TRBV19; j_gene: TRBJ1-1; CDR3aa: CASAGGYTEAFF; CDR3nt: TGTGCCAGTGCAGGGGGCTACACTGAAGCTTTCTTT
d_gene: .; abundance: .; v_gene: TRBV7-9; j_gene: TRBJ2-7; CDR3aa: CASSLERESYEQYF; CDR3nt: TGTGCCAGCAGCTTAGAAAGGGAGTCCTACGAGCAGTACTTC
d_gene: TRBD1; abundance: .; v_gene: TRBV5-1; j_gene: TRBJ1-4; CDR3aa: CASTSGGPNEKLFF; CDR3nt: TGCGCCAGCACCTCAGGGGGCCCTAATGAAAAACTGTTTTTT
d_gene: .; abundance: .; v_gene: TRBV5-4; j_gene: TRBJ2-3; CDR3aa: CASSLDGQLSSTDTQYF; CDR3nt: TGTGCCAGCAGCTTGGACGGACAGCTTTCTAGCACAGATACGCAGTATTTT
d_gene: .; abundance: once; v_gene: TRBV10-3; j_gene: TRBJ1-2; CDR3aa: CAISLGLVADYGYTF; CDR3nt: TGTGCCATCAGCTTGGGGCTCGTAGCGGACTATGGCTACACCTTC